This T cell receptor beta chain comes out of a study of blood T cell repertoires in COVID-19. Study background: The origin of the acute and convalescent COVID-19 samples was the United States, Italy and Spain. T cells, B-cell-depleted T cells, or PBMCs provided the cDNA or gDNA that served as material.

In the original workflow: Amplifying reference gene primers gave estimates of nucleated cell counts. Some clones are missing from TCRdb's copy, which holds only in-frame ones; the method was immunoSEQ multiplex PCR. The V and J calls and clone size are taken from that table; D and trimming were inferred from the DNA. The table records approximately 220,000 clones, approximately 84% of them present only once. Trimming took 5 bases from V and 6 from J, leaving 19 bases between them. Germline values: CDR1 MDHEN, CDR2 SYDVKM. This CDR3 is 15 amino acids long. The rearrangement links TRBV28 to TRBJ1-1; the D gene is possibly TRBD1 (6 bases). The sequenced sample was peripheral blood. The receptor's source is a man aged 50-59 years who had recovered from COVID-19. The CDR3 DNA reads TGTGCCAGCAGTCCGCCAGTGGTGTGGGGGCCTGAAGCTTTCTTT. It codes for CASSPPVVWGPEAFF.